The entry that follows covers one T cell receptor beta chain sequence. Its antigen is currently not known. Base qualities are not at hand, and no much larger clone is one base apart. This record belongs to a study of draining lymph node invasion in breast cancer (dated by TCRdb to about 2020). Regarding the complete study: Nodal metastasis was diagnosed by histology and cytokeratin immunohistochemistry, and confirmation was obtained by EpCAM/CD45 flow cytometry. A separate targeted assay used bulk TCR-beta CDR3 sequencing to compare sorted memory regulatory T cells with memory conventional CD4 T cells across breast cancer tissues. Matched non-invaded and tumor-invaded tumor-draining lymph nodes plus the primary tumor were contributed by each patient, with both Treg and Tconv subsets profiled. Lymph nodes from several patients were covered by the separate targeted TCR sequencing, and for three of those patients the primary tumors were sequenced as well. Findings and caveats that apply to the study as a whole: The data could not determine whether Treg conversion took place in a particular organ or whether converted Tregs recirculated between nodes and tumor. Within each tissue, roughly 13-22% of Treg TCRs were also found among Tconvs, a result interpreted as suggesting peripheral Treg induction. Tracking the tumor top-100 clones was possible in just a couple of patients. Detection of some of the top 100 tumor clones in both invaded and non-invaded nodes suggests recirculation between tumor and draining nodes. TCRs shared between the Treg and Tconv subsets were viewed as suggestive of, but not proof of, a common clonal origin. According to the targeted TCR-seq data, Tregs appeared to be more clonally expanded than Tconvs in every tissue, and both subsets had lower diversity in tumor than in lymph nodes.

The library was produced with bulk RNA-seq. The listed sequencing device is Illumina HiSeq 2500. Processing in the source paper ran as follows. For the separate targeted TCR-seq dataset, MiXCR version 2.1.5 with default parameters extracted and quantified CDR3 sequences from raw reads. The separate targeted TCR-seq dataset defined each TCR-beta clone by its combination of V gene, J gene and CDR3 sequence. In the separate targeted TCR-seq dataset, clones with fewer than three counts were first removed, after which only the 90% most strongly expressed clones per sample were kept. In the separate targeted TCR-seq dataset, Treg-Tconv overlap was computed as shared clones divided by total Treg clones per tissue, times 100. TCRdb reprocessed the public reads (quality trimming at Q25 with fastp, clone calling with MiXCR) and kept in-frame beta chains. Each CDR3 protein gets just one entry, which takes the most common genes and DNA from the rows behind it. The V and J calls and clone size come from TCRdb's table, not from the authors' own analysis. Across this sample there are almost 2,500 distinct CDR3 sequences, with approximately 84% seen only once. Approximately 1.4% of the sample belongs to the ten largest clones.

The CDR1 and CDR2 encoded by the germline V gene are SGHRS and YFSETQ. V drops 4 bases and J drops 4 bases, leaving 14 bases in between. Including the terminal cysteine and phenylalanine, the CDR3 comprises 14 residues. The CDR3 DNA has 42 bases and is translated from base 1. CD4+ CD45RA- CD25- cells were sorted as memory conventional CD4 T cells. Tumor-draining lymph nodes were classified as non-invaded or invaded according to absence or presence of metastatic tumor cells. Before staining and sorting, a Miltenyi Pan T Cell isolation kit was used to pre-enrich the T cells. Immunohistochemistry for estrogen receptor, progesterone receptor, HER2 and Ki-67 was used to characterize the primary tumors. Within a few hours after surgery, the fresh surgical tissue was processed by cutting it into small fragments. The tissue fragments were digested enzymatically for approximately 19 minutes with Liberase TL plus DNase and were then passed through a 40-micrometer strainer. Sorting used a BD FACS Aria II with about 97-99% purity, after DAPI live/dead staining. Sorted cells were lysed in TCL buffer, and RNA was purified using a Norgen Single Cell RNA purification kit that included DNase treatment.

This receptor was identified in a female donor with luminal breast cancer. Sequencing was performed on sorted memory CD4+ effector T cells from a lymph node. The sample's cell subset or site label is to be understood as: CD45RA-negative sorted CD4+ T cells (memory Tconv or effector/memory Treg). Here the chain combines TRBV5-1 and TRBJ1-1, with a weak D call of TRBD1 (5 bases match). The nucleotide sequence reads as follows: TGCGCCAGCAGCCTCTGGGGTGGGGCCACTGAAGCTTTCTTT. This gives the protein CASSLWGGATEAFF.